This T cell receptor beta chain appears in the sequencing data of a study of T cell responses to AZD1222 COVID-19 vaccine. Sequencing used immunoSEQ multiplex PCR; TCRdb keeps in-frame clones, though not all of them. This sample contains over 140,000 clones. CDR1 and CDR2 (germline): GTSNPN, SVGIG (reference sequence). The CDR3 loop spans 17 amino acids. Germline trimming cut 3 bases from V and 4 bases from J; bases unmatched to any gene: 12. Note on this clone: The antigen is not known.

Study findings and constraints: Spike was spanned by vaccine-associated CD4 TCRs, which were dominant at 160-218 and 743-854. At study baseline, merely a handful of AZD1222 recipients were seropositive. Within unmutated variant regions lay the reported targets of nearly half of spike-specific TCRs.

The TCR originated in an adult in good health. Sequencing input: peripheral blood. V and J are TRBV30 and TRBJ2-2, with TRBD1 identical over 9 bases. CDR3 sequence reads: CAWSPSGTGKRTGELFF. The CDR3, as DNA: TGTGCCTGGAGCCCTTCCGGGACAGGGAAACGCACCGGGGAGCTGTTTTTT.